The 27 T cell receptor beta chains given below trace back to one sample, sequenced in a study of early T cells in non-severe SARS-CoV-2 infection. In TCRdb, the 5' RACE reads were re-called with MiXCR into one record per CDR3 protein. The table shows about 110,000 distinct CDR3 sequences, with about an eighth occurring only once. The source material was whole blood. Receptors were obtained from an adult who was a healthcare worker with PCR-confirmed SARS-CoV-2 infection or an uninfected control (not recorded which).

The chain has TRBV11-2 and TRBJ2-7; D might be TRBD2 (5 bases). This CDR3 contains 13 residues. V lost 5 bases to trimming and J lost 2 bases, with 10 bases between them. CDR1 SGHAT and CDR2 FQNNGV come from the germline V gene. As DNA, the CDR3 is TGTGCCAGCAGCCCCGAGGGAACCTACGAGCAGTACTTC. This sequence encodes CASSPEGTYEQYF.

This clonotype has a count of ten or more. This rearrangement joins TRBV27 to TRBJ2-7; 7 nucleotides agree with TRBD1. CDR1 is MNHEY and CDR2 is SMNVEV in the germline V gene (reference sequence). With 5 bases clipped from V and 2 bases from J, the junction kept 3 bases outside the gene matches. The length of the CDR3 is 13 residues. The CDR3 loop reads CASSLDRAYEQYF. The DNA of the CDR3 is TGTGCCAGCAGTCTCGACAGGGCCTACGAGCAGTACTTC.

Only a few counts were recorded for this clonotype. The chain uses TRBV6-2 or TRBV6-3 and TRBJ2-2; a possible D gene is TRBD2 (6 bases). V was pared by 0 bases and J by 7 bases, with 6 bases between. The CDR3 is 13 amino acids. Germline V CDR1 and CDR2: MNHEY, SVGEGT. Written as DNA, the CDR3 is TGTGCCAGCAGTTACTCGACTAGCGGGGAGCTGTTTTTT. This translates into CASSYSTSGELFF.

Concerning this clonotype itself: The junction departs from germline at one end; a sequencing error may be responsible. The V gene is TRBV12-3 or TRBV12-4, the J gene TRBJ2-3; D remains unclear. The CDR3 runs 11 residues. The CDR3 loop is CASSTGDAQYF. In DNA form, the CDR3 reads TGTGCCAGCAGCACCGGAGATGCGCAGTATTTT.

This clonotype was recorded a few times. V gene TRBV19 combines with J gene TRBJ2-2; D perhaps matches TRBD2 (6 bases). Germline V CDR1 and CDR2: LNHDA, SQIVND (reference sequence). The CDR3 runs to 16 residues. V was clipped by 3 bases and J by 0 bases, with 11 bases between them. CDR3 bases: TGTGCCAGTAGTATGACGGGAGTTTCGAACACCGGGGAGCTGTTTTTT. Residues: CASSMTGVSNTGELFF.

V gene TRBV7-9 combines with J gene TRBJ2-1, with 10 bases matching TRBD2. The germline CDR1 and CDR2 sequences are SEHNR and FQNEAQ (reference sequence). The CDR3 sequence is 15 residues long. With 5 bases clipped from V and 7 bases from J, the junction kept 8 bases outside the gene matches. The CDR3 DNA is TGTGCCAGCAGCGCCCGGGCTAGCGGGGGAAATGAGCAGTTCTTC. Translation: CASSARASGGNEQFF.

By frequency in the sample, this clonotype is medium-sized. This chain uses TRBV7-9 with TRBJ2-5; D gene uncertain. Germline assignment: CDR1 SEHNR and CDR2 FQNEAQ (reference sequence). V was pared by 4 bases and J by 5 bases, with 5 bases between. The CDR3 loop spans 11 amino acids. For the CDR3, the DNA is TGTGCCAGCAGCTCCTGGGAGACCCAGTACTTC. This codes for CASSSWETQYF.

In this sample, this clonotype turned up a few times. The chain links TRBV20-1 to TRBJ2-7; tentative D call: TRBD2 (6 bases). This CDR3 comprises 11 residues. V lost 5 bases and J 3 bases, leaving 8 bases between the germline ends. The germline CDR1 and CDR2 sequences are DFQATT and SNEGSKA (reference sequence). The CDR3: CSAGTLYEQYF. Written as DNA, the CDR3 is TGCAGTGCTGGGACTCTCTACGAGCAGTACTTC.

A few counts support this clonotype. The gene calls are TRBV6-6 and TRBJ2-1; 7 bases are shared with TRBD2. There are 15 residues in the CDR3. Germline V gene sequence: CDR1 MNHNY, CDR2 SVGAGI (reference sequence). The V segment lost 5 bases and the J segment 2 bases; nucleotides outside the gene matches: 6. The CDR3 here is CASSNGGGPYNEQFF. CDR3 DNA sequence: TGTGCCAGCAGTAACGGGGGAGGGCCCTACAATGAGCAGTTCTTC.

The chain couples TRBV7-3 to TRBJ2-1; 11 positions agree with TRBD1. Germline V lookup: CDR1 SGHTA, CDR2 FQGTGA. Trimming removed 5 bases from V and 0 bases from J; junction bases left unmatched: 0. The CDR3 sequence is 15 residues long. The CDR3 DNA sequence: TGTGCCAGCAGCGGGACAGGGGGCTCCTACAATGAGCAGTTCTTC. Protein sequence: CASSGTGGSYNEQFF.

CDR3 amino acids: CAWSETWSSGNTIYF. CDR3 DNA sequence: TGTGCCTGGAGTGAGACTTGGTCCTCTGGAAACACCATATATTTT. This chain joins TRBV30 and TRBJ1-3; the D is unclear. The germline V gene encodes CDR1 GTSNPN and CDR2 SVGIG (reference sequence). Trimming left V 1 base short and J 0 bases short, with 10 bases between. The CDR3 runs 15 residues. The entire variable domain, with the rest obtained from reference TRBV30 and TRBJ1-3, is as follows: SQTIHQWPATLVQPVGSPLSLECTVEGTSNPNLYWYRQAAGRGLQLLFYSVGIGQISSEVPQNLSASRPQDRQFILSSKKLLLSDSGFYLCAWSETWSSGNTIYFGEGSWLTVV.

This clonotype came up a few times. V gene TRBV2 combines with J gene TRBJ2-2; a possible D gene is TRBD2 (6 bases). Per the germline V gene, CDR1 is SNHLY and CDR2 is FYNNEI. This CDR3 is 15 amino acids long. V dropped 2 bases and J dropped 5 bases, with 12 bases sitting between them. CDR3 in DNA: TGTGCCAGCAGTGAAACACGGGCGGGGACCGGGGAGCTGTTTTTT. This codes for CASSETRAGTGELFF.

This clonotype was found a few times. This sequence joins TRBV10-3 and TRBJ2-1, with D possibly being TRBD2 (5 bases). V shed 8 bases and J shed 6 bases, with 14 bases lying between them. The CDR3 totals 13 residues. CDR1 and CDR2 from the germline V gene are ENHRY and SYGVKD. CDR3 sequence: CAIGGRAVNEQFF. CDR3 DNA sequence: TGTGCCATCGGTGGGAGAGCGGTCAATGAGCAGTTCTTC.

This sequence joins TRBV19 and TRBJ1-5; D not certain. Trimming cost V 6 bases and J 6 bases, with 15 bases left between them. From germline, CDR1 is LNHDA and CDR2 SQIVND (reference sequence). The CDR3 is made up of 14 amino acids. The CDR3 loop reads CASRPQRKGQPQHF. In DNA, the CDR3 is TGTGCCAGTAGACCCCAAAGGAAAGGTCAGCCCCAGCATTTT.

The chain has TRBV12-3 or TRBV12-4 and TRBJ2-7; TRBD1 aligns across 7 bases. The CDR3 length is 12 residues. Trimming at V came to 5 bases and at J to 6 bases, leaving 4 bases not matched to a gene. In DNA form, the CDR3 reads TGTGCCAGCAGTATCTCAGGGGGCGAGCAGTACTTC. Its protein is CASSISGGEQYF.

Ten or more counts support this clonotype. The chain recombines TRBV9 with TRBJ2-3, with 10 bases matching TRBD2. Germline lookup yields CDR1 SGDLS and CDR2 YYNGEE. With V trimmed by 0 bases and J by 4 bases, 2 bases remained unmatched. The CDR3 consists of 15 residues. The CDR3 here is CASSVAGTSADTQYF. CDR3 sequence (DNA): TGTGCCAGCAGCGTAGCTGGGACTAGCGCAGATACGCAGTATTTT.

This clonotype was counted at least ten times. The V and J genes are TRBV7-8 and TRBJ2-4; D ambiguous. The V gene lost 0 bases and the J gene lost 0 bases, with 9 bases spanning the gap. This CDR3 has 16 residues. CDR1 is SGHVS and CDR2 is FQNEAQ in the germline V gene. The DNA of the CDR3 is TGTGCCAGCAGCTTAGCAGGGTCGGGAGCCAAAAACATTCAGTACTTC. It translates to CASSLAGSGAKNIQYF.

The V call is TRBV7-9, the J call TRBJ2-5; 11 bases align to TRBD2. Germline CDR1 and CDR2: SEHNR and FQNEAQ (reference sequence). This CDR3 comprises 18 residues. V was clipped by 2 bases and J by 2 bases; unmatched bases: 10. The CDR3 reads CASSLYELTSGSQETQYF. The CDR3 coding sequence is TGTGCCAGCAGCTTATACGAACTAACTAGCGGGAGTCAAGAGACCCAGTACTTC. The variable domain in full, with the rest retrieved from reference TRBV7-9 and TRBJ2-5, is DTGVSQNPRHKITKRGQNVTFRCDPISEHNRLYWYRQTLGQGPEFLTYFQNEAQLEKSRLLSDRFSAERPKGSFSTLEIQRTEQGDSAMYLCASSLYELTSGSQETQYFGPGTRLLVL.

This clonotype was seen only a few times. The gene calls are TRBV5-1 and TRBJ1-4; tentative D call: TRBD1 (5 bases). The V end lost 0 bases, the J end lost 8 bases, and 14 bases lay between the germline ends. CDR3 length equals 15 residues. Germline CDR1 reads SGHRS; CDR2 reads YFSETQ. CDR3 amino acids: CASSLGTKGGEKLFF. In nucleotides, the CDR3 is TGCGCCAGCAGCTTGGGGACAAAGGGAGGAGAAAAACTGTTTTTT. Filled out from reference TRBV5-1 and TRBJ1-4, the complete variable domain reads KAGVTQTPRYLIKTRGQQVTLSCSPISGHRSVSWYQQTPGQGLQFLFEYFSETQRNKGNFPGRFSGRQFSNSRSEMNVSTLELGDSALYLCASSLGTKGGEKLFFGSGTQLSVL.

In its sample, this clonotype was seen a few times. The rearrangement links TRBV6-6 to TRBJ2-5; D is unresolved. Germline V CDR1 and CDR2: MNHNY, SVGAGI (reference sequence). V lost 7 bases to trimming and J lost 7 bases, with 16 bases between them. This CDR3 is built from 13 residues. CDR3 amino acids: CASIEPPAGTQYF. For the CDR3, the DNA is TGTGCCAGCATCGAGCCTCCCGCAGGGACCCAGTACTTC.

The chain joins TRBV28 to TRBJ1-6; 9 nucleotides line up with TRBD1. Trimming cost V 7 bases and J 8 bases; bases outside gene matches: 12. The CDR3 runs 16 residues. CDR1 MDHEN and CDR2 SYDVKM come from the germline V gene. CDR3 DNA: TGTGCCAGCACCACCGTTGGGGGACAGGGCTATTCACCCCTCCACTTT. Translated: CASTTVGGQGYSPLHF.

This clonotype was seen repeatedly, ten times or more. The V and J genes are TRBV20-1 and TRBJ2-1, with 8 nucleotides matching TRBD1. The germline CDR1 and CDR2 sequences are DFQATT and SNEGSKA (reference sequence). Losses at the gene ends were 5 bases for V and 1 base for J; bases not matched to a gene: 10. CDR3 length equals 16 residues. The CDR3 DNA reads TGCAGTGCTTCAGGGGTGAACAGGGGGTCCTACAATGAGCAGTTCTTC. This translates into CSASGVNRGSYNEQFF.

The rearrangement links TRBV12-3 or TRBV12-4 to TRBJ1-1, with 7 bases matching TRBD1. V dropped 6 bases and J dropped 0; count of bases not matched to a gene: 4. The CDR3 is 14 residues long. CDR3 coding DNA: TGTGCCAGCAGCCCGGGACAGCTGAACACTGAAGCTTTCTTT. It translates to CASSPGQLNTEAFF.

In its sample, this clonotype was seen many times. The chain uses TRBV25-1 and TRBJ1-2; a weak D match, TRBD1 (5 bases). The CDR3 is 14 amino acids. Germline V lookup: CDR1 MGHDK, CDR2 SYGVNS. Trimming left V 2 bases short and J 4 bases short, with 11 bases between. CDR3 loop: CASSELGGSYGYTF. The DNA for the CDR3 is TGTGCCAGCAGTGAACTTGGGGGGTCCTATGGCTACACCTTC.

The V and J genes are TRBV5-1 and TRBJ2-1; no reliable D call. CDR3 length: 16 amino acids. Per germline, CDR1 SGHRS and CDR2 YFSETQ. V lost 0 bases, J lost 1 base, and 11 bases lay in between. The CDR3 loop is CASSLGGALSYNEQFF. The CDR3 DNA sequence: TGCGCCAGCAGCTTGGGAGGCGCATTGTCCTACAATGAGCAGTTCTTC.

This chain joins TRBV5-6 and TRBJ1-6; possible D gene TRBD1, 6 bases. There are 13 residues in the CDR3. In germline, CDR1 is SGHDT, CDR2 YYEEEE. Trimming left V 5 bases short and J 7 bases short, with 10 bases between. This CDR3 reads CASSSTGNSPLHF. The DNA for the CDR3 is TGTGCCAGCAGTTCTACAGGGAATTCACCCCTCCACTTT.

There are a few counts of this clonotype. V is TRBV25-1 and J is TRBJ2-1; possibly TRBD1 for D (6 bases). Germline CDR1 is MGHDK and CDR2 is SYGVNS. The CDR3 totals 14 residues. Deletions cut 8 bases from V and 4 bases from J, with 15 bases between. The CDR3 DNA is TGTGCCAGCCGCCGCCCCGACAGGTACAATGAGCAGTTCTTC. As protein: CASRRPDRYNEQFF. The full variable domain, with the rest looked up from reference TRBV25-1 and TRBJ2-1, is EADIYQTPRYLVIGTGKKITLECSQTMGHDKMYWYQQDPGMELHLIHYSYGVNSTEKGDLSSESTVSRIRTEHFPLTLESARPSHTSQYLCASRRPDRYNEQFFGPGTRLTVL.